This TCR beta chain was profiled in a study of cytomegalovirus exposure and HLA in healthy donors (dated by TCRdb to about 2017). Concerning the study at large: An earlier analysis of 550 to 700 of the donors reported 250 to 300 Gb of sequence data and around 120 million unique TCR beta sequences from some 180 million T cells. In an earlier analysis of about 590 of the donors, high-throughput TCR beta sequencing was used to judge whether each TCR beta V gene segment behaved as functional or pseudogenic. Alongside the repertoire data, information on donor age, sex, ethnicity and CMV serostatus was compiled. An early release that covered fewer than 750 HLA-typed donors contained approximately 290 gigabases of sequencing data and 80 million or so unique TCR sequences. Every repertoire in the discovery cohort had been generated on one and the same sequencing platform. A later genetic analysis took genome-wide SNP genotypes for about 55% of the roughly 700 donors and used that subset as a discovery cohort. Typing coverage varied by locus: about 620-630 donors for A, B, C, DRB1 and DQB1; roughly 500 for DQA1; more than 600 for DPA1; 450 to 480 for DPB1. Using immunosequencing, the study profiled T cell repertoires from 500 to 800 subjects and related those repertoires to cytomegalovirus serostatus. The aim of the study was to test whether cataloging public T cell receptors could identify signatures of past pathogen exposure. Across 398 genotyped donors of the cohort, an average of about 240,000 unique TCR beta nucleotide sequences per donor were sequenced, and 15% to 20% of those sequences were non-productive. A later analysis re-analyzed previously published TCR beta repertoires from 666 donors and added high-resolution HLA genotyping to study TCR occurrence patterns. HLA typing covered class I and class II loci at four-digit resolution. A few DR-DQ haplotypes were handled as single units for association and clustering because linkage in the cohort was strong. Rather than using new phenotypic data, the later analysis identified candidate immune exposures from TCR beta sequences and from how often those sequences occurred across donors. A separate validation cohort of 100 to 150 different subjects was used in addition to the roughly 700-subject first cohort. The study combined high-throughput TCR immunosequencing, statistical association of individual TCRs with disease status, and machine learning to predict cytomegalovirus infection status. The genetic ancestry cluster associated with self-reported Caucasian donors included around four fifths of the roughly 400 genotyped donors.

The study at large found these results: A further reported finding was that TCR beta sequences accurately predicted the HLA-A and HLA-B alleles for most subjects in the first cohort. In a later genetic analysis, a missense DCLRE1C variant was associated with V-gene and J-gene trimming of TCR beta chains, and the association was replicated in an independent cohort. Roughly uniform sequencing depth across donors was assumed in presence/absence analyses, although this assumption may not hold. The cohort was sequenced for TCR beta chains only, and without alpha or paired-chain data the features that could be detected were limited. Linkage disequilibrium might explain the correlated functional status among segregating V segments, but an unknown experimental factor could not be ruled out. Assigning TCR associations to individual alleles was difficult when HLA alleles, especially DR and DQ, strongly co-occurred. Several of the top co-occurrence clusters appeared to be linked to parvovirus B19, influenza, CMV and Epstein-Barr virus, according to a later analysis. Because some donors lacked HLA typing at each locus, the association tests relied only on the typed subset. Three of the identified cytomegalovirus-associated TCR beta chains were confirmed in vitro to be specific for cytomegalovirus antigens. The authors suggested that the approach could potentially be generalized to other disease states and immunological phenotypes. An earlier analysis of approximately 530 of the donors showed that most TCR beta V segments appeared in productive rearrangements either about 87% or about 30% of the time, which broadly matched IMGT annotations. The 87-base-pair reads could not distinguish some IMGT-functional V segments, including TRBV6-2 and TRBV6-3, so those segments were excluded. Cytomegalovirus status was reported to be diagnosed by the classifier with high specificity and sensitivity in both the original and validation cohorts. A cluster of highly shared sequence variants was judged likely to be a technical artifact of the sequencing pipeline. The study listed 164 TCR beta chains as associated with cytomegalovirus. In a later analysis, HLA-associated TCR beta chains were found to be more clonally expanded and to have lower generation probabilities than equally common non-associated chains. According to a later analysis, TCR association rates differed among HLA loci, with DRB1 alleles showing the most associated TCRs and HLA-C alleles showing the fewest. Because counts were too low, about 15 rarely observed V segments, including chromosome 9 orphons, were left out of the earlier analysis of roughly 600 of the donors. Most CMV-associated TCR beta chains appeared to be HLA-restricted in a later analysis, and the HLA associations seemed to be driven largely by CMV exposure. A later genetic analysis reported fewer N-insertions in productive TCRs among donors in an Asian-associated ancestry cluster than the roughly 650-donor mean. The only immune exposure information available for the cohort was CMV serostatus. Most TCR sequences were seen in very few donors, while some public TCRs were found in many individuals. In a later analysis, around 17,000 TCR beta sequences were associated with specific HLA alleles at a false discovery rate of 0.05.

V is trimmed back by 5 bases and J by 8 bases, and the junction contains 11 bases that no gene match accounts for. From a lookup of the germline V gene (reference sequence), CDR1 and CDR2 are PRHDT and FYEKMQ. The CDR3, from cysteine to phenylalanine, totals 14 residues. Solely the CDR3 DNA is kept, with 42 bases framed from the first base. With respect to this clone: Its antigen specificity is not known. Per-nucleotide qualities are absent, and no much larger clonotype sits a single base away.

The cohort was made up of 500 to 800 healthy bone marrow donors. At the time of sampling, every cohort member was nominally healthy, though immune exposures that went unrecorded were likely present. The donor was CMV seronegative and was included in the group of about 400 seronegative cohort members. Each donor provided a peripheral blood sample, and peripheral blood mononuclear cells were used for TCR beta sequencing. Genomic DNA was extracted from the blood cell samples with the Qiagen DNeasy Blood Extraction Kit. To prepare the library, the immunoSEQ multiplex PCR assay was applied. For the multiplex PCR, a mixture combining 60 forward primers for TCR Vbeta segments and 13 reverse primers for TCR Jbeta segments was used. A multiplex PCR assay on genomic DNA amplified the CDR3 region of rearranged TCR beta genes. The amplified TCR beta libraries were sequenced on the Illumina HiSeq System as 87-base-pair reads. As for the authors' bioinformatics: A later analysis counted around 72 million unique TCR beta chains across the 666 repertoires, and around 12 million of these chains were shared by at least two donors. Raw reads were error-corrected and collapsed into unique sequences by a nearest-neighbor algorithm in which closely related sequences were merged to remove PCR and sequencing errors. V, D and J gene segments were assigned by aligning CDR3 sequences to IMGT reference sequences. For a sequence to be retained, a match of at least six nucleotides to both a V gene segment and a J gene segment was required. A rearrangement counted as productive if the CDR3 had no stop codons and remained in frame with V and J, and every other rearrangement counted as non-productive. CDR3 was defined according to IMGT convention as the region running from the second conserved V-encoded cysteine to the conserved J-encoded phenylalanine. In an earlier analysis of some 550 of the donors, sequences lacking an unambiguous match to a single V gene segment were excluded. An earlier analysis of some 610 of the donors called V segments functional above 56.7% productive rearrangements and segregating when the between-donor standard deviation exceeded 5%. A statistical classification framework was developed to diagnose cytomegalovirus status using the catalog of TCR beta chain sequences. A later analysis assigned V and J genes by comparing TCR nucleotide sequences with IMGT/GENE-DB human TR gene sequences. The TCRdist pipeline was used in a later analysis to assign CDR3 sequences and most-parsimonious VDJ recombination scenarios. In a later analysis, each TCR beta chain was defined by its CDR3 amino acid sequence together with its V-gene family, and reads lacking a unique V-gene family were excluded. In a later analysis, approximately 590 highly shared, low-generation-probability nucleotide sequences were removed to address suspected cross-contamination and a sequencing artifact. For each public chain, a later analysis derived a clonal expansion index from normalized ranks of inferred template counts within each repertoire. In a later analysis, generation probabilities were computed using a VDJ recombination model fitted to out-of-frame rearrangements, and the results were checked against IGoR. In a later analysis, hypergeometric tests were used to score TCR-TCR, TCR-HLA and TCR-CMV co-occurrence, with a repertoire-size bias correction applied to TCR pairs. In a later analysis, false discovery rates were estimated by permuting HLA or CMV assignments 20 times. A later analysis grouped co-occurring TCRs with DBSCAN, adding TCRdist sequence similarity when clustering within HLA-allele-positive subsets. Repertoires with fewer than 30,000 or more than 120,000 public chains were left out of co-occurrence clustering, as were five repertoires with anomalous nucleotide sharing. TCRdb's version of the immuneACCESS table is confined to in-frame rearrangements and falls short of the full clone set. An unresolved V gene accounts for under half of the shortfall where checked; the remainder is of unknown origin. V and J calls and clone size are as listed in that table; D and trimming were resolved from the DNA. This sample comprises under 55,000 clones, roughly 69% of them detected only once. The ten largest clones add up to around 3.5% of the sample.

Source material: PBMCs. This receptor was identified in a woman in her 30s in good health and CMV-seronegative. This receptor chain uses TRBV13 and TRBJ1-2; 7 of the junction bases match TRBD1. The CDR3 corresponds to CASSAITGAGGYTF. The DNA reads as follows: TGTGCCAGCAGCGCGATTACAGGGGCGGGCGGCTACACCTTC.